The sequence of this T cell receptor (beta chain) was determined in a study of response to subunit inactivated influenza vaccine. Via MiXCR, TCRdb re-called the RT-PCR reads, giving one row per CDR3 protein. The data contain about 540,000 distinct CDR3 sequences, 20% to 25% of them singletons. A further study also used this sample, focusing on T cells expressing NK-cell markers. That source reports: 5'RACE template switching built TCR beta cDNA with unique molecular identifiers. In sorted CD3+CD56+NKG2C+, CD3+CD56+NKG2C- and CD3+CD56-NKG2C+ T cells, TCR beta repertoires were obtained. HCMV seropositivity marked most of the eight sequenced donors; one was seronegative. Dominant NKG2C+ clonotypes in about 6 donors made up about 1.0-7.0% of CD8+ T cells.

The sequence derives from a man aged 45-65 years who received an inactivated influenza vaccine. The source material was CD4+ T cells sorted from PBMCs, sampled 12 days after vaccination.

The CDR3 region has the DNA TGTGCCAGCAGTTACATGGGACAGCCAAATGAAAAACTGTTTTTT. The encoded protein is CASSYMGQPNEKLFF. V is TRBV6-5 and J is TRBJ1-4; 7 bases map to TRBD1. The CDR3 covers 15 residues. After removal of 2 bases from V and 5 bases from J, the junction contained 5 bases not matched to a gene. In germline, CDR1 is MNHEY, CDR2 SVGAGI.